Below, 27 T cell receptor beta chains from the same sample are listed, as sequenced in a study of blood T cell repertoires in COVID-19. Clones were sequenced by immunoSEQ multiplex PCR, and TCRdb holds only the in-frame ones, with some missing. The table records 160,000 or so clones, roughly 89% of them present only once. Sequences were obtained from peripheral blood. The receptors derive from an older woman who had recovered from COVID-19.

V usage is TRBV7-9 and J usage is TRBJ1-4; D might be TRBD1 (6 bases). Looked up from germline, CDR1 is SEHNR and CDR2 is FQNEAQ (reference sequence). The CDR3 has 14 residues. Trimming took 1 base from V and 6 from J, leaving 9 bases between them. CDR3 sequence reads: CASSLGPGDEKLFF. Written as DNA, the CDR3 is TGTGCCAGCAGCTTAGGTCCAGGGGATGAAAAACTGTTTTTT.

The chain is built from TRBV2 and TRBJ2-1; D is possibly TRBD1 (6 bases). The CDR3 is made up of 14 amino acids. The germline V and J ends were trimmed by 6 bases and 9 bases, with 18 bases remaining between them. Looked up from germline, CDR1 is SNHLY and CDR2 is FYNNEI. Here the CDR3 reads CASRVDSLLFEQFF. The CDR3, as DNA: TGTGCCAGCAGGGTGGACAGCCTCCTTTTTGAGCAGTTCTTC.

This clone was observed a single time. This chain joins TRBV6-5 and TRBJ2-7; 9 bases line up with TRBD1. The V gene's germline CDR1 is MNHEY and CDR2 SVGAGI. The CDR3 consists of 15 residues. Trimming at V came to 3 bases and at J to 4 bases, leaving 7 bases not matched to a gene. The CDR3: CASSYTGGLGYEQYF. Written as DNA, the CDR3 is TGTGCCAGCAGTTATACAGGGGGCCTGGGGTACGAGCAGTACTTC.

This sequence joins TRBV5-1 and TRBJ2-1, with 7 bases aligning to TRBD1. V was pared by 2 bases and J by 5 bases, with 7 bases of the junction left unmatched. The CDR3 totals 15 residues. The germline V gene has CDR1 SGHRS and CDR2 YFSETQ. The CDR3 region has the DNA TGCGCCAGCAGCTTACAGGGGAACCCCCACAATGAGCAGTTCTTC. This codes for CASSLQGNPHNEQFF.

The rearrangement uses TRBV19 and TRBJ1-1; 7 positions match TRBD1. The CDR3 has 14 amino acids. The ends lost 4 bases at V and 4 bases at J; junction bases unmatched: 6. Germline CDR1 and CDR2: LNHDA and SQIVND (reference sequence). CDR3 sequence (DNA): TGTGCCAGTAGTACCGCAGACAGGGCCACTGAAGCTTTCTTT. Protein product: CASSTADRATEAFF.

The chain combines TRBV5-1 with TRBJ1-3; possible D gene TRBD1, 5 bases. This CDR3 spans 14 amino acids. Germline V lookup: CDR1 SGHRS, CDR2 YFSETQ. V lost 1 base and J 7 bases, leaving 12 bases between the germline ends. CDR3 residues: CASSLSGEGNTIYF. CDR3 sequence (DNA): TGCGCCAGCAGCTTGTCGGGGGAGGGCAACACCATATATTTT.

The rearrangement uses TRBV27 and TRBJ2-1; TRBD2 aligns across 8 bases. V shed 4 bases, J shed 14 bases, and the junction held 10 bases outside the gene matches. The CDR3 consists of 13 residues. Germline V CDR1 and CDR2: MNHEY, SMNVEV (reference sequence). The CDR3 here is CASSSLAGRREFF. DNA for the CDR3: TGTGCCAGCAGTTCGCTAGCGGGTAGGAGGGAGTTCTTC.

The V gene is TRBV7-3, the J gene TRBJ1-1, with 8 nucleotides matching TRBD1. The junction had 6 bases not matched to a gene; V was cut back by 1 base and J by 5 bases. The germline V gene has CDR1 SGHTA and CDR2 FQGTGA. This CDR3 has 15 amino acids. CDR3 in amino acids: CASSLMAGGNTEAFF. CDR3 in DNA: TGTGCCAGCAGCTTAATGGCAGGGGGCAATACTGAAGCTTTCTTT.

There are a few counts of this clone. The V call is TRBV10-3, the J call TRBJ1-2; 9 positions agree with TRBD1. The germline CDR1 and CDR2 sequences are ENHRY and SYGVKD. This CDR3 is 14 amino acids long. V lost 2 bases to trimming and J lost 5 bases; unmatched junction nucleotides: 3. The CDR3 here is CAISEPDRGYGYTF. For the CDR3, the DNA is TGTGCCATCAGTGAGCCAGACAGGGGGTATGGCTACACCTTC.

The chain links TRBV4-1 to TRBJ1-6; 9 bases are shared with TRBD1. V lost 4 bases to trimming and J lost 0 bases; unmatched junction nucleotides: 7. CDR1 and CDR2 from the germline V gene are MGHRA and YSYEKL. The CDR3 spans 18 residues. CDR3 residues: CASSPRTGVSSYNSPLHF. Written as DNA, the CDR3 is TGCGCCAGCAGCCCGAGGACAGGGGTGAGCTCCTATAATTCACCCCTCCACTTT.

V gene TRBV4-1 combines with J gene TRBJ1-6; D is unclear. Germline V gene lookup returns CDR1 MGHRA and CDR2 YSYEKL. This CDR3 region has 13 residues. Trimming removed 0 bases from V and 10 bases from J, with 7 bases in between. The CDR3 sequence: CASSQEGRSPLHF. The CDR3 DNA reads as TGCGCCAGCAGCCAAGAAGGCAGGTCACCCCTCCACTTT.

The J gene is TRBJ1-5, the V gene TRBV5-1; weak D call: TRBD1 (6 bases). This CDR3 contains 15 residues. The germline V gene encodes CDR1 SGHRS and CDR2 YFSETQ. V was shortened by 0 bases and J by 6 bases, with 13 bases between the two germline ends. The CDR3 nucleotides read TGCGCCAGCAGCTTGGGGGGGCAGACCACTCAGCCCCAGCATTTT. Its translation is CASSLGGQTTQPQHF.

V usage is TRBV7-6 and J usage is TRBJ2-3; TRBD2 aligns across 8 bases. Germline trimming cut 1 base from V and 2 bases from J; bases unmatched to any gene: 5. CDR1 and CDR2 (germline): SGHVS, FNYEAQ. The CDR3 has 16 amino acids. This CDR3 is CASSLVGTRNTDTQYF. The CDR3 DNA is TGTGCCAGCAGCTTAGTAGGGACTAGAAACACAGATACGCAGTATTTT.

The chain's CDR3 is CASSFDRGSSTEAFF. CDR3 DNA: TGTGCCAGCAGCTTCGACAGGGGGAGTAGCACTGAAGCTTTCTTT. This chain links TRBV5-4 with TRBJ1-1; 9 bases align to TRBD1. The CDR3 contains 15 residues. From germline, CDR1 is SGHNT and CDR2 YYREEE (reference sequence). V shed 2 bases and J 4 bases; nucleotides not matched to a gene: 6.

The V gene is TRBV4-2, the J gene TRBJ1-5; 10 bases are shared with TRBD1. CDR1 is LGHNA, CDR2 YNFKEQ, per germline. J was trimmed by 10 bases and V by 0 bases; bases with no gene match: 9. The CDR3 has 16 residues. The CDR3 sequence is CASSQDGDRGSGPQHF. CDR3 nucleotides: TGTGCCAGCAGCCAAGATGGGGACAGGGGTTCGGGACCCCAGCATTTT.

The chain has TRBV28 and TRBJ1-1; 7 positions agree with TRBD1. From germline, CDR1 is MDHEN and CDR2 SYDVKM. V was pared by 3 bases and J by 1 base, with 8 bases of the junction left unmatched. The CDR3 runs 16 residues. CDR3 sequence (DNA): TGTGCCAGCAGTTTTTTAGGGGGCTTTAGGAACACTGAAGCTTTCTTT. Translated, it gives CASSFLGGFRNTEAFF.

A few counts support this clone. This chain uses TRBV7-2 with TRBJ1-6, with a weak D call TRBD1 (5 bases). The CDR3 has 15 residues. Germline V gene sequence: CDR1 SGHTA, CDR2 FQGNSA. Trimming cost V 1 base and J 6 bases, with 10 bases left between them. CDR3 nucleotides: TGTGCCAGCAGCTTAGTGGGGCGCGGTAATTCACCCCTCCACTTT. This codes for CASSLVGRGNSPLHF.

The chain uses TRBV11-2 and TRBJ1-2; 7 positions match TRBD1. The germline V gene has CDR1 SGHAT and CDR2 FQNNGV. V lost 4 bases, J lost 1 base, and 6 bases stayed unmatched. This CDR3 is 15 amino acids long. CDR3 DNA sequence: TGTGCCAGCAGCTCTCCGGGACAGCTTAACTATGGCTACACCTTC. Residues: CASSSPGQLNYGYTF.

This sequence joins TRBV5-4 and TRBJ2-5; possibly TRBD2 for D (6 bases). With 2 bases removed from V and 0 bases from J, the gap between germline ends came to 11 bases. CDR3 length: 15 residues. Germline V lookup: CDR1 SGHNT, CDR2 YYREEE (reference sequence). The CDR3 loop reads CASSLVGDYQETQYF. The DNA of the CDR3 is TGTGCCAGCAGCTTAGTAGGGGACTACCAAGAGACCCAGTACTTC.

The CDR3 bases are TGTGCCAGCAGTTCTTCCAGGGGGAATAATTCACCCCTCCACTTT. Translating it yields CASSSSRGNNSPLHF. The chain recombines TRBV27 with TRBJ1-6; 7 bases line up with TRBD1. The CDR3 has 15 amino acids. With 4 bases clipped from V and 5 bases from J, the junction kept 5 bases outside the gene matches. Germline V lookup: CDR1 MNHEY, CDR2 SMNVEV (reference sequence).

The chain combines TRBV27 with TRBJ2-2; D is undetermined. The germline V gene has CDR1 MNHEY and CDR2 SMNVEV (reference sequence). Deletions cut 2 bases from V and 4 bases from J, with 5 bases between. The CDR3 spans 13 residues. The chain's CDR3 is CASSLVVTGELFF. The CDR3, as DNA: TGTGCCAGCAGTTTAGTCGTCACCGGGGAGCTGTTTTTT.

This chain uses TRBV6-5 with TRBJ1-2; 9 nucleotides line up with TRBD1. J was trimmed by 8 bases and V by 0 bases; bases with no gene match: 7. Germline CDR1 is MNHEY and CDR2 is SVGAGI. The CDR3 contains 15 residues. CDR3 protein: CASSYSTGGRFGYTF. CDR3 coding DNA: TGTGCCAGCAGTTACTCGACAGGGGGAAGGTTCGGCTACACCTTC.

This chain uses TRBV18 with TRBJ2-5; D perhaps matches TRBD2 (6 bases). Germline CDR1 reads KGHSH; CDR2 reads LQKENI. The CDR3 extends over 16 amino acids. Trimming removed 2 bases at V and 2 bases at J, with 15 bases between. In DNA form, the CDR3 reads TGTGCCAGCTCACCAAGGGCGGGGTCGGCGCAAGAGACCCAGTACTTC. It is translated as CASSPRAGSAQETQYF.

The chain combines TRBV15 with TRBJ2-7, with D possibly matching TRBD1 (5 bases). V lost 4 bases and J lost 2, with 18 bases in between. Germline V gene sequence: CDR1 LNHNV, CDR2 YYDKDF (reference sequence). The CDR3 consists of 16 residues. Here the CDR3 reads CATSNDWGLRTYEQYF. The DNA for the CDR3 is TGTGCCACCAGCAATGACTGGGGCCTGCGGACCTACGAGCAGTACTTC. Full variable domain (remainder filled in from reference TRBV15 and TRBJ2-7): DAMVIQNPRYQVTQFGKPVTLSCSQTLNHNVMYWYQQKSSQAPKLLFHYYDKDFNNEADTPDNFQSRRPNTSFCFLDIRSPGLGDTAMYLCATSNDWGLRTYEQYFGPGTRLTVT.

V gene TRBV19 combines with J gene TRBJ2-1, with D possibly matching TRBD1 (7 bases). The germline V gene has CDR1 LNHDA and CDR2 SQIVND (reference sequence). Trimming took off 5 bases at V and 3 bases at J, with 14 bases between the two ends. This CDR3 spans 15 amino acids. The CDR3: CASSSRQGGYNEQFF. The CDR3 DNA reads TGTGCCAGTAGTTCTAGACAGGGAGGCTACAATGAGCAGTTCTTC.

The genes are TRBV5-5 and TRBJ1-6; no clear D. CDR1 is SGHKS and CDR2 is YYEKEE in the germline V gene (reference sequence). V lost 0 bases and J lost 5, with 12 bases in between. This CDR3 spans 16 amino acids. This CDR3 reads CASSLGANLNNSPLHF. Here the CDR3 DNA reads TGTGCCAGCAGCTTGGGGGCCAACTTGAATAATTCACCCCTCCACTTT.

The V gene is TRBV4-3, the J gene TRBJ2-3; D is perhaps TRBD2 (5 bases). V lost 6 bases, J lost 4 bases, and 17 bases lay in between. The germline V gene encodes CDR1 LGHNA and CDR2 YSLEER. The CDR3 extends over 15 amino acids. The CDR3 reads CASSRGEVRSDTQYF. The CDR3 DNA reads TGCGCCAGCAGTCGGGGAGAGGTCAGGTCAGATACGCAGTATTTT.